This TCR beta chain was recovered during a study of blood T cell repertoires in COVID-19. How the authors handled the data: It was from reference gene primer amplification that nucleated cell counts were estimated. Clones were read by immunoSEQ multiplex PCR, and TCRdb kept only the in-frame ones, dropping some. V and J calls and clone size are those listed in that table; D and trimming were worked out from the DNA. The table lists 110,000 to 150,000 clones, approximately 80% of them singletons, with approximately 8.4% in the top ten. The CDR3 runs 18 residues. Looked up from germline, CDR1 is MRHNA and CDR2 is SNTAGT. After removal of 4 bases from V and 4 bases from J, the junction contained 10 bases not matched to a gene. Participant ages covered about 18 to 95 years across approximately 25 US areas. Participants were placed into cohorts based on the clinical history they reported. Donors in Cohort 3 counted as recovered after two negative PCRs, clearance, or symptom resolution.

The rearrangement links TRBV6-4 to TRBJ2-3, with 14 positions matching TRBD2. The TCR originated in a middle-aged man who had recovered from COVID-19. Sequencing was performed on PBMCs or T cells enriched from blood (not recorded which). CDR3 loop: CASSAPRLAGGPSDTQYF. CDR3 nucleotide sequence: TGTGCCAGCAGTGCTCCTCGACTAGCGGGGGGGCCGTCAGATACGCAGTATTTT.